Listed here are 9 T cell receptor beta chains from one sample, sequenced in a study of T cell responses to AZD1222 COVID-19 vaccine. Profiled with immunoSEQ multiplex PCR; TCRdb holds only in-frame clones, not every one. The data show more than 110,000 clones, around 88% seen once. The sample consisted of peripheral blood, taken on day 0 of AZD1222 vaccination. Source of these receptors: an adult in good health.

The rearrangement joins TRBV12-3 or TRBV12-4 to TRBJ1-5; D is uncertain. V lost 3 bases to trimming and J lost 2 bases, with 5 bases between them. The CDR3 is 13 residues long. CDR3 loop: CASSFVGNQPQHF. CDR3 bases: TGTGCCAGCAGTTTTGTGGGCAATCAGCCCCAGCATTTT.

This chain joins TRBV7-8 and TRBJ1-3; no firm D call. The CDR3 is 15 residues long. Per germline, CDR1 SGHVS and CDR2 FQNEAQ. V lost 1 base to trimming and J lost 0 bases, with 7 bases between them. CDR3 in amino acids: CASSLGVPSGNTIYF. The CDR3 nucleotides are TGTGCCAGCAGCTTAGGTGTCCCCTCTGGAAACACCATATATTTT.

V gene TRBV11-3 combines with J gene TRBJ2-1; no clear D. CDR1 is SGHNT, CDR2 YENEEA, per germline. The CDR3 extends over 12 amino acids. V shed 2 bases and J shed 7 bases, with 6 bases lying between them. The CDR3 sequence is CASSLRENEQFF. DNA of the CDR3: TGTGCCAGCAGCTTAAGGGAAAATGAGCAGTTCTTC.

V and J are TRBV7-3 and TRBJ1-1, with a possible D match to TRBD1 (6 bases). Trimming stripped 2 bases from V and 1 base from J, with 11 bases between. There are 15 residues in the CDR3. The germline V gene has CDR1 SGHTA and CDR2 FQGTGA. The CDR3 reads CASSLVAGANTEAFF. In DNA, the CDR3 is TGTGCCAGCAGCTTAGTAGCAGGGGCGAACACTGAAGCTTTCTTT.

The rearrangement uses TRBV30 and TRBJ1-6, with a possible D match to TRBD1 (5 bases). This CDR3 spans 13 amino acids. CDR1 and CDR2 from the germline V gene are GTSNPN and SVGIG (reference sequence). The V end lost 0 bases, the J end lost 7 bases, and 7 bases lay between the germline ends. CDR3 nucleotides: TGTGCCTGGAGTGTAGGGGCAAATTCACCCCTCCACTTT. It codes for CAWSVGANSPLHF.

In its sample, this clone was seen many times. This chain joins TRBV6-4 and TRBJ2-1; a possible D gene is TRBD2 (6 bases). The CDR3 is 15 residues long. Germline V CDR1 and CDR2: MRHNA, SNTAGT. The germline V and J ends were trimmed by 0 bases and 0 bases, with 6 bases remaining between them. The CDR3 sequence: CASSDSAGSYNEQFF. The CDR3 bases are TGTGCCAGCAGTGACTCAGCGGGCTCCTACAATGAGCAGTTCTTC.

V and J are TRBV11-3 and TRBJ2-1, with 9 bases lining up with TRBD2. The ends lost 3 bases at V and 0 bases at J; junction bases unmatched: 3. Germline V gene lookup returns CDR1 SGHNT and CDR2 YENEEA. The length of the CDR3 is 16 residues. Here the CDR3 DNA reads TGTGCCAGCAGCTTTAGCGGGAGAGTCTCCTACAATGAGCAGTTCTTC. Amino acid sequence: CASSFSGRVSYNEQFF.

This clone came up a few times. The genes are TRBV7-2 and TRBJ1-5; D uncertain. The germline V gene encodes CDR1 SGHTA and CDR2 FQGNSA. V was clipped by 6 bases and J by 7 bases, with 13 bases between them. This CDR3 is 13 amino acids long. The CDR3 DNA reads TGTGCCAGCAGTTCCGGGCAAGGGCAGCCCCAGCATTTT. This sequence encodes CASSSGQGQPQHF.

The DNA of the CDR3 is TGTGCCAGCAGTTACGACAGAAACTCCTACGAGCAGTACTTC. The encoded protein is CASSYDRNSYEQYF. This chain links TRBV6-5 with TRBJ2-7, with a possible D match to TRBD1 (5 bases). Trimming removed 2 bases from V and 0 bases from J, with 8 bases in between. Germline V gene data show CDR1 as MNHEY and CDR2 as SVGAGI. This CDR3 has 14 amino acids.